The clone carrying this T cell receptor beta chain was seen many times. Its antigen remains unidentified. The germline V gene has CDR1 SGHDN and CDR2 FVKESK. The V gene lost 0 bases and the J gene lost 4 bases, with 16 bases spanning the gap. The length of the CDR3 is 16 residues. The data were obtained in a study of T cells in Graves' hyperthyroidism and ophthalmopathy. Points from the study as a whole: In validation, the model predicted ophthalmopathy. These predictions came a median 6.5 months before onset.

RNA transcripts yielded amplified TCR beta CDR3 regions. With the HTBI primer set, the TCR CDR3 went through a first round of RT-PCR. TCRdb re-analysed the multiplex PCR reads in MiXCR, keeping a single row per CDR3 protein. The top ten clones hold approximately 30% of a sample with fewer than 300,000 distinct CDR3 sequences, 20% to 30% of them seen once. Patients between 18 and 65 years old had hyperthyroidism, newly diagnosed and lasting under 2 months. The study excluded patients with uncontrolled infection, other autoimmune disease, pregnancy or lactation. The PBMCs had their origin in 10 ml of fresh peripheral blood.

V is TRBV14 and J is TRBJ2-7; weak D call: TRBD1 (5 bases). Sequenced input: blood. The clonotype was recovered from a man between 40 and 49 years old with Graves' hyperthyroidism that later progressed to Graves' ophthalmopathy. The CDR3 DNA sequence: TGTGCCAGCAGCCAAGATATCCCGCAGGGAAGGTACGAGCAGTACTTC. Its translation: CASSQDIPQGRYEQYF.